This entry is about one T cell receptor (beta chain). The specificity of this receptor is unknown. The input lacks base qualities; no much larger clone sits a single base away. Using the deep immunoSEQ assay, multiplex PCR amplified TCR CDR3 regions from genomic DNA. Genomic DNA extracted from each cell subset was distributed evenly over all wells of several immunoSEQ 96-well plates, and each plate served as one replicate. Each replicate PCR for unsorted PBMC received roughly 0.3 ug genomic DNA, equal to tens of thousands of T cell genomes. Ten immunoSEQ deep assay plates were used to sequence the unsorted PBMC genomic DNA. The purified libraries were quantified using a Qubit 3.0 fluorometer, sized with a Bioanalyzer 2100, and then quantified again using the KAPA Library Quantification kit. A separate single-read 150-cycle Illumina NextSeq 550 flow cell was used to sequence each immunoSEQ 96-well plate. On the study's bioinformatics: Because the immunoSEQ output included only junctional sequences and no quality scores, the filtering could not be the same as the filtering used for full-length reads. To assign V/J genes and CDR3, sequences were annotated against IMGT germline references using PyIR, a Python wrapper for IgBLAST v1.9. Any read was removed if the V/J assignment was weak (E-value above 1e-6), the CDR3 was missing, or the read contained stop codons, out-of-frame junctions, or ambiguous translated residues. V3J clonotypes were defined as sequences sharing an identical inferred V gene, J gene, and CDR3 amino acid sequence. To compute the percentage overlap between repertoires, the number of shared unique clonotypes was divided by the size of the smaller repertoire. Repertoire richness was assessed with RTK rarefaction, the Chao1 estimator, and Recon v2.1 estimates of unobserved clonotypes. Entries here come from immuneACCESS through TCRdb and include only in-frame sequences with V and J called. Some clones fail to appear in such tables; in the studies checked, an unresolved V gene covers under half of the shortfall, and the cause of the remainder is unknown. V and J calls and clone size are as listed in that table; D and trimming were resolved from the DNA. Recorded for this sample are about half a million clones; approximately 78% of them occurred a single time. More than 10% of the sample goes to the ten largest clones.

The record originates from a study of shared clonotypes between healthy human individuals (TCRdb year 2020). Study-level background: The cohort included three men and a couple of women between 18 and 49 years of age. The study deeply sequenced blood TCR repertoires of five healthy adults to estimate repertoire size and the extent of clonotype sharing between individuals. To increase sequencing depth and limit assay-specific biases, TCR repertoire library preparation and sequencing were carried out by different laboratories using diverse techniques. Between about 0.94 and 10 billion PBMCs per donor were obtained by leukapheresis.

What the research found in general, with its limitations: Pairwise subsampling led to the expectation that sequencing depth would affect the degree of clonotype sharing among donors. Because the study included only a small number of donors, the genetic and exposure-history diversity represented was limited. Only blood was sampled, and tissue TCR repertoires likely differ from those in blood.

Clipping removes 3 bases from V and 1 base from J, with 4 as the unmatched junction base count. From cysteine to phenylalanine, the CDR3 is 14 amino acids long. Just the 42-base CDR3 DNA is kept, in frame starting at base 1. Reading the germline V gene gives CDR1 SGHDT and CDR2 YYEEEE. The donors were healthy, HIV-negative adults who had no recently reported acute infections or vaccinations. All donors were Caucasian adults living in Nashville, Tennessee, USA. For unsorted samples, tens of millions of PBMCs were counted and genomic DNA was extracted with the QIAamp DNA Blood Mini kit. After blood collection by leukapheresis, PBMCs were isolated using Ficoll-Histopaque density gradient centrifugation and then cryopreserved in the vapor phase of liquid nitrogen.

The receptor chain draws on TRBV5-6 and TRBJ2-7; 7 bases in between match TRBD2. Sequences were obtained from PBMCs. This clonotype originated in a woman in her thirties or forties in good health. Some clones in this sample may be carry-over from other donors' samples. The CDR3 reads as follows: CASSSAGLSYEQYF. The DNA is as follows: TGTGCCAGCAGCTCAGCGGGGCTGTCCTACGAGCAGTACTTC.